The T cell receptor beta chain under discussion was sequenced for a study of PD-1 blockade in classical Hodgkin lymphoma. Study information: Intravenous nivolumab at 3 mg/kg was given to patients every 2 weeks. Findings and limits, study-wide: Lower baseline TCR diversity marked trial partial responders and progressors. Still unresolved is the cause of the repertoire differences, which may be disease activity or prior therapy. A significant rise in TCR diversity by C4D1 was seen for CD4+ but not CD8+ cells.

Sample time point: cycle 4 day 1 (C4D1), after more than five weeks of nivolumab. After autologous stem cell transplantation all patients relapsed, and prior brentuximab vedotin exposure differed between cohorts. V gave up 1 base and J gave up 5 bases, with 7 bases separating them. Germline lookup yields CDR1 MNHNS and CDR2 SASEGT. The CDR3 totals 13 residues. Libraries were prepared by immunoSEQ multiplex PCR; TCRdb keeps only in-frame clonotypes and omits some of them. The data show about 28,000 clones, roughly 75% seen once. This clone was seen once. Antigen specificity is unknown. The TCR was taken from a human donor with classical Hodgkin lymphoma. The specimen comprised peripheral blood mononuclear cells (PBMCs), sampled before the fourth cycle of nivolumab. V is TRBV6-1 and J is TRBJ2-3; no firm D call. DNA for the CDR3: TGTGCCAGCAGTGAAGTGTACGGAGATACGCAGTATTTT. The encoded protein is CASSEVYGDTQYF.